Listed here is a single T cell receptor (beta chain). This specimen comes from a study of blood T cell repertoires in COVID-19. Overall study context: Acute and convalescent COVID-19 samples came from the United States, Italy and Spain.

The CDR3 consists of 15 residues. The V and J ends lost 6 bases and 2 bases respectively, with 19 bases between them. Germline values: CDR1 GTSNPN, CDR2 SVGIG (reference sequence). Generated by immunoSEQ multiplex PCR, the TCRdb table keeps only in-frame clones and is missing some. Of about 150,000 clones in the sample, over 75% were seen once. The rearrangement joins TRBV30 to TRBJ1-2; a possible D gene is TRBD1 (6 bases). Sequences were obtained from peripheral blood. The receptor was derived from a woman aged 60-75 years with COVID-19, enrolled during active disease. The CDR3 is CACKRGLGANYGYTF. The CDR3 DNA sequence: TGTGCCTGCAAGAGGGGCCTGGGGGCCAACTATGGCTACACCTTC.